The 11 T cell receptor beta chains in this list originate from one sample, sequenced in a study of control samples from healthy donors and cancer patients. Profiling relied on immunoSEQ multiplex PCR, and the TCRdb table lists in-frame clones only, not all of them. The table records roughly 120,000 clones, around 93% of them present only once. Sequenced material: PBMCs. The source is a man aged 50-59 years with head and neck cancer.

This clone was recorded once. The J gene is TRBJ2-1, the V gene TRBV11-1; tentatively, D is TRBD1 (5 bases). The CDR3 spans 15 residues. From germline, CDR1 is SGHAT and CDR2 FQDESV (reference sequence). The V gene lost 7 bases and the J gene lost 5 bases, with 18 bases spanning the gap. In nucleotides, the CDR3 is TGTGCCAGCACCCCTGGGGCAGGGCCTAACAATGAGCAGTTCTTC. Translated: CASTPGAGPNNEQFF.

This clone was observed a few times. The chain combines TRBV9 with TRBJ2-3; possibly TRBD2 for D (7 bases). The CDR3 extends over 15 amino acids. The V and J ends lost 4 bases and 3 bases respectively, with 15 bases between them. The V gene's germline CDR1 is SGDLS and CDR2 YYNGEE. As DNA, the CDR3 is TGTGCCAGCAGCCTTAGCCGGGGGGCGACAGATACGCAGTATTTT. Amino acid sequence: CASSLSRGATDTQYF.

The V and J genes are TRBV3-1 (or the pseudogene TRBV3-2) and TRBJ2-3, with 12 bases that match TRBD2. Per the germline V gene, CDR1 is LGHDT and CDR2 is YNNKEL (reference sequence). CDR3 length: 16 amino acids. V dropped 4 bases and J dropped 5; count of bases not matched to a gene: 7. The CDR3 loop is CASSPLLAGGVDTQYF. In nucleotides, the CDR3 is TGTGCCAGCAGCCCGCTGCTAGCGGGGGGGGTAGATACGCAGTATTTT.

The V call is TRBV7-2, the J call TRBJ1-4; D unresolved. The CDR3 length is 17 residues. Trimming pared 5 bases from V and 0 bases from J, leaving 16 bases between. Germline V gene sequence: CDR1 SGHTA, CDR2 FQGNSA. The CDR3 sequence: CASSPQSTVATNEKLFF. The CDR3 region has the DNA TGTGCCAGCAGCCCCCAATCAACTGTTGCAACTAATGAAAAACTGTTTTTT.

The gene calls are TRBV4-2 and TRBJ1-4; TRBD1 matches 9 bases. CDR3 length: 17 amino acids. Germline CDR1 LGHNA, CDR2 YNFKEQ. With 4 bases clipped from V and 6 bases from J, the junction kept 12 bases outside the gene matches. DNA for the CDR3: TGTGCCAGCAGCCGCCTGACCGGGACAGGGAGACATGAAAAACTGTTTTTT. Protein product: CASSRLTGTGRHEKLFF.

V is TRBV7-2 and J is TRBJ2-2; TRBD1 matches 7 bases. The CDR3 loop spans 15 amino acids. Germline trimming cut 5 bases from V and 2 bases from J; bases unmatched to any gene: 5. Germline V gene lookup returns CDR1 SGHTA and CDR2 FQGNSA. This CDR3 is CASSLWTGNTGELFF. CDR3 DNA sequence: TGTGCCAGCAGCCTTTGGACAGGCAACACCGGGGAGCTGTTTTTT.

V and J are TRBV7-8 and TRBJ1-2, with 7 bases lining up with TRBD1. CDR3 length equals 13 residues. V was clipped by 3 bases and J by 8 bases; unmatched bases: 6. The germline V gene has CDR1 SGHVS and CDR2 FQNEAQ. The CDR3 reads CASSFSTGSGYTF. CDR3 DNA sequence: TGTGCCAGCAGCTTTTCGACAGGGTCCGGCTACACCTTC.

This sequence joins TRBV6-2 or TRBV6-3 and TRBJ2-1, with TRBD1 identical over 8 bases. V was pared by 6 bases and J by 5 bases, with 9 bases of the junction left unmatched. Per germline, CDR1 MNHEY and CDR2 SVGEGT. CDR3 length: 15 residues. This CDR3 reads CASSHRGEFHNEQFF. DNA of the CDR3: TGTGCCAGCAGCCACAGGGGGGAGTTTCACAATGAGCAGTTCTTC.

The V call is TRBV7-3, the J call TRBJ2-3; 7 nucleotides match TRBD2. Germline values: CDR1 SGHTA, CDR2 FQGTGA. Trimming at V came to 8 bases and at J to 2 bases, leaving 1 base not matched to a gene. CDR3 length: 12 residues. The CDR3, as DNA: TGTGCCAGCCGGGGGGTCACAGATACGCAGTATTTT. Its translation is CASRGVTDTQYF.

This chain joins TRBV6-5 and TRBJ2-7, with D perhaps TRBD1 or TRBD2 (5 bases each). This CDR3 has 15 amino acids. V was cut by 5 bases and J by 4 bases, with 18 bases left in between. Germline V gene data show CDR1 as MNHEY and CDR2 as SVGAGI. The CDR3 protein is CASSHNSRGFYEQYF. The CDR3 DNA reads TGTGCCAGCAGTCACAACTCCCGGGGCTTTTACGAGCAGTACTTC.

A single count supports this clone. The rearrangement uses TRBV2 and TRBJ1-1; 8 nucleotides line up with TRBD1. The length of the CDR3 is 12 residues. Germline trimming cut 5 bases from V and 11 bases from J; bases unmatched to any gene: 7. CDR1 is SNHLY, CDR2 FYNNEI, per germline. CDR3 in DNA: TGTGCCAGCAGTTCCCGACAGGGGTTTGCTTTCTTT. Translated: CASSSRQGFAFF.